This TCR beta chain was captured by sequencing in a study of vaccination effects on CD4 cells after COVID-19 (dated by TCRdb to 2022 to 2024). Regarding the study in general: Post-vaccine samples across the study were collected a median of 72 days after the second dose, with a range of 14 to 241. Cultures from other donors in the study were sequenced using the Oncomine TCR Beta short-read assay on an Illumina iSeq 100. SARS-CoV-2 spike-specific CD4+ TCR repertoires were compared before and after mRNA vaccination in COVID-19 convalescent patients and in infection-naive vaccine recipients. Altogether, around 9 COVID-19 convalescent patients and several SARS-CoV-2-naive healthy vaccine recipients made up the full study. What the authors observed across the whole study: Among healthy vaccine recipients, nearly all vaccine-induced clones were SARS-CoV-2 mono-reactive, and only 1 of 255 was cross-reactive with common cold coronaviruses. Clones induced by infection and clones induced by vaccination both contracted markedly at late timepoints after vaccination, which fits with T cell responses waning over time. Limitations of the study were the small number of convalescent patients and the absence of early post-infection timepoints.

Receptor libraries were prepared by the immunoSEQ multiplex PCR assay. DNA from the cultured and isolated CD4+ T cells underwent TCR beta CDR3 sequencing. The authors processed their data as follows. Non-productive TCR sequences were removed, reads were trimmed to the CDR3 region, and CDR3s of at least 7 amino acids were retained. Antigen-specific clonotypes were identified with the MANAFEST web app by comparing expansion in peptide wells against reference cultures. Positive clones required FDR<0.05 expansion versus reference and all other wells, odds ratio above 5, and frequency above 0.1% in two replicate wells. Clonotypes significantly expanded in SARS-CoV-2 spike wells and in at least one common cold coronavirus spike condition were defined as cross-reactive. Levenshtein distance calculated with the stringdist R package was used to assess CDR3 similarity, and unrooted trees were constructed with ape in R 3.6.1. TCRdb carries this immuneACCESS record with in-frame sequences only. Its versions omit some clonotypes, under half of them owing to an unresolved V gene in the studies checked, with the rest unexplained. That table furnishes V, J and clone size, whereas the DNA furnished D and trimming. The sample table lists about 24,000 clones, approximately 80% of them with a count of one. About 5.8% of the sample rests with the top ten.

A distance of 4 bases separates the germline ends of V and J, which lose 1 base and 7 bases respectively. The CDR3 contains 11 residues, cysteine and phenylalanine counted. Only the CDR3 DNA is retained, 33 bases long and in frame from the first base. CDR1 and CDR2 are read off the germline V gene as MNHNS and SASEGT. As for this clone: The antigen this receptor binds is unknown. Per-base quality was not reported, and no clone a single base away is much larger than it.

In the ViraFEST assay, PBMC were stimulated with viral peptide pools, and antigen-specific CD4+ T cell clonotypes were then identified by expansion using TCR sequencing. After approximately 11 days of culture, CD4+ T cells were isolated with the EasySep CD4+ T cell isolation kit. Each participant received two doses of an mRNA SARS-CoV-2 vaccine, either BNT162b2 or mRNA-1273. None of the healthy vaccine recipients had a prior SARS-CoV-2 infection, which was confirmed by nucleocapsid antibody tests that came back negative both before and after vaccination. Some 2 million PBMC per well were cultured in IMDM with 5% human AB serum, roughly 11 IU/ml IL-2 and gentamicin, plus 10 ug/ml peptides. Half of the culture medium was replaced with fresh IL-2-containing medium on days 3 and 7. Unless noted otherwise, every peptide stimulation condition was cultured in triplicate wells. Using Ficoll-Paque Plus gradient centrifugation, PBMC were separated from whole blood and then either used fresh or cryopreserved at -140C. The overlapping peptide pools covered the spike proteins of SARS-CoV-2 as well as those of the common cold coronaviruses HCoV-NL63, HCoV-OC43 and HCoV-229E. The QIAamp micro DNA kit was used to extract genomic DNA from the cultured CD4+ T cells.

The sequence joins TRBV6-1 to TRBJ1-1; the D segment cannot be called with confidence. This receptor was identified in a human donor who received a COVID-19 vaccine. Some clones in this sample may be carry-over from other donors' samples. The specimen comprised CD4+ T cells from PBMCs cultured with SARS-CoV-2 spike peptides, sampled after COVID-19 vaccination. This specimen's cell subset or site label, interpreted: SARS-CoV-2 spike overlapping peptide pool stimulation. The CDR3 is CASSEGYEAFF. The DNA is TGTGCCAGCAGTGAAGGGTATGAAGCTTTCTTT.